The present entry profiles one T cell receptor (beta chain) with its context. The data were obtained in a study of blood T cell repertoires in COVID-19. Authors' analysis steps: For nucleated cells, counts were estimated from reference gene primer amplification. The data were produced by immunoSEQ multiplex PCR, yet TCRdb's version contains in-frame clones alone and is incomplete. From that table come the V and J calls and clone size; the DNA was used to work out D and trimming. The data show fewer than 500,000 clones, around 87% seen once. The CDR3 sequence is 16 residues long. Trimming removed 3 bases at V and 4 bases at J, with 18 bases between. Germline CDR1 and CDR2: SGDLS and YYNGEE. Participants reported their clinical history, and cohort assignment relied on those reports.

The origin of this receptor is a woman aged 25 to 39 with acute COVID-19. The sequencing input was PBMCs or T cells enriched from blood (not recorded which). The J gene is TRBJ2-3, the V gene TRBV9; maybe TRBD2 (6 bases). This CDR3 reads CASSAVDRGMSDTQYF. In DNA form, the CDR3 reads TGTGCCAGCAGCGCGGTCGACCGGGGGATGTCAGATACGCAGTATTTT.